Shown below are 32 T cell receptor beta chains from a single sample sequenced in a study of beta chain features in type 1 diabetes (dated 2018 in TCRdb). The investigation overall reported the following: Type 1 diabetes patients showed a moderate but significant shortening of TCRB CDR3 length in all four CD4+ subsets.

The library was generated by the immunoSEQ multiplex PCR assay. The entire amount of isolated RNA was reverse transcribed using the High Capacity cDNA Reverse Transcription Kit, so the sequenced TCRB transcripts were expressed ones. TCRdb carries this immuneACCESS record with in-frame sequences only. Its versions omit some clonotypes, under half of them owing to an unresolved V gene in the studies checked, with the rest unexplained. This sample lists approximately 250,000 clones; 16% were detected once. The top ten clones comprise roughly 0.08% of the sample. The antigens these receptors bind are not known. Sample: naive CD4+ T cells from blood. Reading the label with the study, this specimen's cell subset or site is: true naive CD4+ T cells. All receptors come from a man aged 25 to 40 with type 1 diabetes.

This clone was seen only a few times. The chain recombines TRBV21-1 with TRBJ1-2; the D call of TRBD1 is as the table states it, not checked on the DNA. TRBV21-1 is a pseudogene locus. CDR3 length equals 14 residues. CDR3 loop: CASPTGTLFYGYTF. In DNA, the CDR3 is TGTGCCAGCCCCACAGGGACCCTTTTCTATGGCTACACCTTC.

This clone has just a few counts. The chain joins TRBV28 to TRBJ2-7, with a weak D call TRBD2 (5 bases). In germline, CDR1 is MDHEN, CDR2 SYDVKM. The CDR3 contains 13 residues. V was cut by 7 bases and J by 5 bases, with 15 bases left in between. This CDR3 reads CASISAVLDEQYF. CDR3 DNA: TGTGCCAGCATTTCAGCGGTGTTGGACGAGCAGTACTTC.

J is TRBJ2-3 and V is TRBV18; possibly TRBD1 for D (7 bases). The CDR3 has 16 amino acids. The V and J ends lost 0 bases and 0 bases respectively, with 10 bases between them. Germline V gene lookup returns CDR1 KGHSH and CDR2 LQKENI. CDR3 sequence: CASSPPTGTSTDTQYF. DNA for the CDR3: TGTGCCAGCTCACCACCGACAGGGACTAGCACAGATACGCAGTATTTT.

This clone has more than one count but fewer than ten. The gene calls are TRBV7-2 and TRBJ2-7; TRBD1 matches 8 bases. Germline-derived CDR1 and CDR2 are SGHTA and FQGNSA. CDR3 length equals 16 residues. The V and J ends lost 7 bases and 3 bases, in that order; junction bases with no gene match: 14. The CDR3 protein is CASTPGPDRGFYEQYF. For the CDR3, the DNA is TGTGCCAGCACCCCAGGACCAGACAGGGGTTTCTACGAGCAGTACTTC.

This clone was counted between two and nine times. This chain links TRBV11-2 with TRBJ2-1; D unresolved. The CDR3 sequence is 13 residues long. V lost 0 bases and J lost 7, with 7 bases in between. Germline CDR1 is SGHAT and CDR2 is FQNNGV. In nucleotides, the CDR3 is TGTGCCAGCAGCTTAGACTTGGGGAATGAGCAGTTCTTC. This gives the protein CASSLDLGNEQFF.

This rearrangement joins TRBV6-6 to TRBJ1-1, with unresolved D. This CDR3 has 15 residues. V was pared by 6 bases and J by 4 bases, with 18 bases between. CDR1 and CDR2 (germline): MNHNY, SVGAGI (reference sequence). The CDR3 DNA follows: TGTGCCAGCAGAAAGGAGGCGGTGAAGTCCACTGAAGCTTTCTTT. Translation: CASRKEAVKSTEAFF.

V is TRBV7-9 and J is TRBJ1-1, with D tentatively TRBD1 (6 bases). In germline, CDR1 is SEHNR, CDR2 FQNEAQ (reference sequence). The CDR3 runs 14 residues. V lost 5 bases and J lost 3, with 13 bases in between. The CDR3 nucleotides read TGTGCCAGCAGCACCTTCGGACAGTACACTGAAGCTTTCTTT. As protein: CASSTFGQYTEAFF.

This clone came up a few times. The gene calls are TRBV15 and TRBJ1-1; D is unresolved. The CDR3 loop spans 14 amino acids. V lost 1 base, J lost 5 bases, and 11 bases lay in between. Germline values: CDR1 LNHNV, CDR2 YYDKDF (reference sequence). CDR3 DNA: TGTGCCACCAGCAGAGCCCTCGCGGGTACTGAAGCTTTCTTT. Translating gives CATSRALAGTEAFF.

This rearrangement joins TRBV5-6 to TRBJ2-4; the D is unclear. This CDR3 is built from 13 residues. V was cut by 2 bases and J by 8 bases, with 11 bases left in between. CDR1 is SGHDT, CDR2 YYEEEE, per germline. As DNA, the CDR3 is TGTGCCAGCAGCTTAGATACAGTCGACATTCAGTACTTC. It codes for CASSLDTVDIQYF.

The V gene is TRBV28, the J gene TRBJ2-1; 10 nucleotides agree with TRBD2. The trim removed 2 bases at V and 2 bases at J, leaving 9 bases unmatched. The CDR3 totals 18 residues. The germline CDR1 and CDR2 sequences are MDHEN and SYDVKM. The CDR3 region is CASSLPLAGVDTYNEQFF. The CDR3 DNA reads as TGTGCCAGCAGTTTACCGCTAGCGGGAGTGGATACCTACAATGAGCAGTTCTTC.

The CDR3 DNA reads as TGTGCCAGCGGGATACAGGGGGTCCACAATGAGCAGTTCTTC. Residues: CASGIQGVHNEQFF. The chain employs TRBV13 and TRBJ2-1, with 8 bases that match TRBD1. Trimming at V came to 8 bases and at J to 5 bases, leaving 8 bases not matched to a gene. The CDR3 extends over 14 amino acids. Germline V gene data show CDR1 as PRHDT and CDR2 as FYEKMQ (reference sequence).

This clone was found a few times. V gene TRBV7-9 combines with J gene TRBJ1-1; D remains ambiguous. Germline CDR1 and CDR2: SEHNR and FQNEAQ (reference sequence). Trimming left V 0 bases short and J 6 bases short, with 14 bases between. The CDR3 contains 15 residues. The CDR3 sequence is CASSLAGSREAEAFF. Written as DNA, the CDR3 is TGTGCCAGCAGCTTAGCTGGGAGCCGGGAGGCTGAAGCTTTCTTT.

The J gene is TRBJ2-3, the V gene TRBV29-1, with TRBD1 identical over 8 bases. The CDR3 runs 13 residues. CDR1 and CDR2 from the germline V gene are SQVTM and ANQGSEA. Trimming removed 2 bases from V and 3 bases from J; junction bases left unmatched: 1. CDR3 residues: CSVERQGTDTQYF. CDR3 nucleotide sequence: TGCAGCGTTGAAAGACAGGGGACAGATACGCAGTATTTT.

The V call is TRBV2, the J call TRBJ2-6, with D hard to call. The CDR3 contains 15 residues. V lost 2 bases and J lost 2, with 7 bases in between. The germline CDR1 and CDR2 sequences are SNHLY and FYNNEI. CDR3 coding DNA: TGTGCCAGCAGTGAAAGTGTAGCTGGGGCCAACGTCCTGACTTTC. Residues: CASSESVAGANVLTF. Based on the CDR3 plus reference TRBV2 and TRBJ2-6, the full variable domain is EPEVTQTPSHQVTQMGQEVILRCVPISNHLYFYWYRQILGQKVEFLVSFYNNEISEKSEIFDDQFSVERPDGSNFTLKIRSTKLEDSAMYFCASSESVAGANVLTFGAGSRLTVL.

The V and J genes are TRBV30 and TRBJ1-4; D gene uncertain. The germline CDR1 and CDR2 sequences are GTSNPN and SVGIG (reference sequence). The CDR3 totals 13 residues. Trimming stripped 4 bases from V and 8 bases from J, with 14 bases between. The CDR3 DNA follows: TGTGCCTGGAAGAGGAAGGCGGGAGAAAAACTGTTTTTT. Translation: CAWKRKAGEKLFF.

The genes are TRBV9 and TRBJ1-2, with D possibly matching TRBD1 (6 bases). The CDR3 totals 14 residues. CDR1 and CDR2 (germline): SGDLS, YYNGEE. V gave up 2 bases and J gave up 4 bases, with 12 bases separating them. CDR3: CASSVDRLVYGYTF. The CDR3 coding sequence is TGTGCCAGCAGCGTTGACAGGCTGGTCTATGGCTACACCTTC.

The chain recombines TRBV30 with TRBJ2-1; possible D gene TRBD2, 5 bases. V gave up 3 bases and J gave up 6 bases, with 24 bases separating them. This CDR3 comprises 17 residues. Germline V lookup: CDR1 GTSNPN, CDR2 SVGIG (reference sequence). CDR3 in amino acids: CAWRPGLLTYPANEQFF. The CDR3 DNA is TGTGCCTGGAGACCCGGACTTCTGACGTACCCGGCCAATGAGCAGTTCTTC. Full variable domain (rest looked up from reference TRBV30 and TRBJ2-1): SQTIHQWPATLVQPVGSPLSLECTVEGTSNPNLYWYRQAAGRGLQLLFYSVGIGQISSEVPQNLSASRPQDRQFILSSKKLLLSDSGFYLCAWRPGLLTYPANEQFFGPGTRLTVL.

Written as DNA, the CDR3 is TGTGCCAGCAGCTTGGACAGGAACACTGAAGCTTTCTTT. Its protein is CASSLDRNTEAFF. The chain combines TRBV7-9 with TRBJ1-1; maybe TRBD1 (6 bases). The CDR3 has 13 residues. Trimming stripped 3 bases from V and 1 base from J, with 6 bases between. The germline gives CDR1 SEHNR, CDR2 FQNEAQ (reference sequence).

This clone was detected a few times. The chain employs TRBV7-2 and TRBJ2-7; 11 bases agree with TRBD1. The V segment lost 5 bases and the J segment 6 bases; nucleotides outside the gene matches: 6. The CDR3 has 14 amino acids. CDR1 and CDR2 (germline): SGHTA, FQGNSA. This chain's CDR3 is CASSTGQGASEQYF. For the CDR3, the DNA is TGTGCCAGCAGCACTGGACAGGGGGCAAGCGAGCAGTACTTC.

This clone has a handful of counts. J is TRBJ2-1 and V is TRBV7-9; D is undetermined. Trimming took 0 bases from V and 10 from J, leaving 16 bases between them. The CDR3 sequence is 15 residues long. Per germline, CDR1 SEHNR and CDR2 FQNEAQ (reference sequence). The CDR3 reads CASSLAWSQSGEQFF. The DNA for the CDR3 is TGTGCCAGCAGCTTAGCATGGAGTCAAAGTGGAGAGCAGTTCTTC.

This clone was seen a handful of times. V is TRBV5-1 and J is TRBJ2-5; 9 bases are a match to TRBD1. CDR3 length: 13 residues. V lost 3 bases, J lost 4 bases, and 1 base stayed unmatched. Per the germline V gene, CDR1 is SGHRS and CDR2 is YFSETQ. This CDR3 reads CASSWTGVETQYF. The CDR3 bases are TGCGCCAGCAGCTGGACAGGGGTAGAGACCCAGTACTTC. The whole variable domain, filled in from reference TRBV5-1 and TRBJ2-5, reads KAGVTQTPRYLIKTRGQQVTLSCSPISGHRSVSWYQQTPGQGLQFLFEYFSETQRNKGNFPGRFSGRQFSNSRSEMNVSTLELGDSALYLCASSWTGVETQYFGPGTRLLVL.

This clone was observed a handful of times. The chain uses TRBV5-6 and TRBJ2-4; D remains ambiguous. The CDR3 has 12 amino acids. With 0 bases removed from V and 8 bases from J, the gap between germline ends came to 6 bases. Germline-derived CDR1 and CDR2 are SGHDT and YYEEEE. As DNA, the CDR3 is TGTGCCAGCAGCTTGGGACGCGACATTCAGTACTTC. It is translated as CASSLGRDIQYF.

This chain's CDR3 is CASSTSTDTQYF. In DNA form, the CDR3 reads TGTGCCAGCAGCACCTCCACAGATACGCAGTATTTT. The rearrangement joins TRBV7-9 to TRBJ2-3; D call uncertain. This CDR3 is built from 12 residues. V lost 5 bases, J lost 2 bases, and 5 bases lay in between. Germline CDR1 is SEHNR and CDR2 is FQNEAQ (reference sequence).

This chain uses TRBV18 with TRBJ1-1, with D possibly matching TRBD1 (5 bases). Germline V gene data show CDR1 as KGHSH and CDR2 as LQKENI. The CDR3 covers 14 residues. V lost 0 bases and J lost 4, with 9 bases in between. The CDR3: CASSPPGRRTEAFF. The CDR3 DNA follows: TGTGCCAGCTCACCACCGGGGCGCCGCACTGAAGCTTTCTTT.

The chain employs TRBV29-1 and TRBJ1-1, with 8 nucleotides matching TRBD1. J gave up 1 base and V 7 bases, and 8 bases lay outside the gene matches. Germline values: CDR1 SQVTM, CDR2 ANQGSEA. The CDR3 extends over 14 amino acids. The CDR3 nucleotides are TGCAGCGCTAGGACAGGGTCAGGGAACACTGAAGCTTTCTTT. It yields the protein CSARTGSGNTEAFF.

This clone was counted a few times. This chain links TRBV9 with TRBJ2-1; maybe TRBD1 (5 bases). CDR1 and CDR2 from the germline V gene are SGDLS and YYNGEE. The CDR3 is made up of 14 amino acids. Trimming stripped 2 bases from V and 5 bases from J, with 11 bases between. CDR3 nucleotides: TGTGCCAGCAGCGTTCGGCAACAGGACAATGAGCAGTTCTTC. Protein: CASSVRQQDNEQFF.

The chain is built from TRBV14 and TRBJ2-2; D might be TRBD1 (6 bases). Trimming took 2 bases from V and 2 from J, leaving 12 bases between them. Germline CDR1 SGHDN, CDR2 FVKESK. This CDR3 spans 16 amino acids. Here the CDR3 DNA reads TGTGCCAGCAGCCAACAGGGGATTATAAACACCGGGGAGCTGTTTTTT. It yields the protein CASSQQGIINTGELFF.

There are a few counts of this clone. CDR3 protein: CAWSVGRPQHF. The CDR3 nucleotides read TGTGCCTGGAGTGTCGGCCGGCCCCAGCATTTT. The chain links TRBV30 to TRBJ1-5; no clear D gene. Between the trimmed V and J ends, which lost 0 bases and 9 bases, there was a span of 6 bases. Germline V CDR1 and CDR2: GTSNPN, SVGIG (reference sequence). The CDR3 consists of 11 residues.

This clone showed up just a few times. The chain links TRBV6-1 to TRBJ2-7; a weak D match, TRBD1 (5 bases). The germline CDR1 and CDR2 sequences are MNHNS and SASEGT. This CDR3 is built from 17 residues. Trimming took 4 bases from V and 0 from J, leaving 19 bases between them. For the CDR3, the DNA is TGTGCCAGCAGTGCCCTTAGGGCAGGGCATGGCTCCTACGAGCAGTACTTC. Encoded protein: CASSALRAGHGSYEQYF.

This rearrangement joins TRBV19 to TRBJ2-5; D possibly corresponds to TRBD2 (6 bases). Looked up from germline, CDR1 is LNHDA and CDR2 is SQIVND (reference sequence). The germline V and J ends were trimmed by 7 bases and 4 bases, with 16 bases remaining between them. The CDR3 contains 14 residues. The CDR3 DNA reads as TGTGCCAGTACCGATGGCGCGGGGTCAGAGACCCAGTACTTC. This sequence encodes CASTDGAGSETQYF.

This clone was counted between two and nine times. This chain connects TRBV27 to TRBJ2-7; the D gene could be TRBD1 or TRBD2 (5 bases each). Trimming removed 7 bases from V and 2 bases from J, with 18 bases in between. Germline V gene lookup returns CDR1 MNHEY and CDR2 SMNVEV (reference sequence). The CDR3 spans 15 residues. The CDR3 DNA follows: TGTGCCAGCAATCGAGGGACCACGGGGCCCTACGAGCAGTACTTC. Translating it yields CASNRGTTGPYEQYF.

This clone was seen a handful of times. This chain connects TRBV10-3 to TRBJ2-3; no clear D. Trimming shortened V by 6 bases and J by 2 bases, and 9 bases separated the two germline ends. Germline V gene data show CDR1 as ENHRY and CDR2 as SYGVKD. The CDR3 is 13 residues long. DNA of the CDR3: TGTGCCATCAGCCAAACAGACACAGATACGCAGTATTTT. Protein product: CAISQTDTDTQYF.